This T cell receptor (beta chain) was observed in a study of early T cells in non-severe SARS-CoV-2 infection. Study as a whole: Chains stayed unpaired after sequencing of bulk RNA from unsorted whole blood. General study points: Using VDJdb, the matching emphasized anti-spike CD8 responses while missing private and CD4 specificities.

The CDR3 sequence is 17 residues long. CDR1 is LGHNA, CDR2 YNFKEQ, per germline. V shed 0 bases and J shed 0 bases, with 11 bases lying between them. This clonotype was seen many times. Antigen: not known. As part of library construction, unique molecular identifiers were attached to individual cDNA molecules. One entry per CDR3 protein, called by TCRdb with MiXCR from the 5' RACE reads. Of approximately 77,000 distinct CDR3 sequences listed, around 5% were seen once; the top ten hold about 7%. The sequence was obtained from an adult who was a healthcare worker with PCR-confirmed SARS-CoV-2 infection or an uninfected control (not recorded which). The input for sequencing was whole blood, taken at baseline. This chain connects TRBV4-2 to TRBJ1-4, with D perhaps matching TRBD1 (6 bases). The CDR3 protein is CASSQDGTPATNEKLFF. The CDR3 coding sequence is TGTGCCAGCAGCCAAGATGGGACACCGGCAACTAATGAAAAACTGTTTTTT.